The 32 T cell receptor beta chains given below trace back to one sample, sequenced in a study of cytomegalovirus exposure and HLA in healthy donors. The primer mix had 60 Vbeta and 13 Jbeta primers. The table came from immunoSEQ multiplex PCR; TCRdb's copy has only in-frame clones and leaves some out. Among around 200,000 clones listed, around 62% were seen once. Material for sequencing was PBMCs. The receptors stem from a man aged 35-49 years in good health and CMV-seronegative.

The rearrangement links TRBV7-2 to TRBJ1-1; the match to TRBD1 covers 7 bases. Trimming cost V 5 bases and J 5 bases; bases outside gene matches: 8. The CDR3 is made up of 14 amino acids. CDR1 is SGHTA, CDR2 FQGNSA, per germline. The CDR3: CASSPMTGRTEAFF. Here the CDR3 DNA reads TGTGCCAGCAGCCCGATGACAGGGAGAACTGAAGCTTTCTTT.

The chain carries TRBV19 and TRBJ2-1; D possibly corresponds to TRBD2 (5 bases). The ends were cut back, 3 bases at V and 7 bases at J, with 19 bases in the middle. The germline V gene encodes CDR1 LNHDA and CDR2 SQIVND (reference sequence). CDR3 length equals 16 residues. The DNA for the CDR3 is TGTGCCAGTAGTATTTCTTCTGGCACTAGGCCTAATGAGCAGTTCTTC. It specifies CASSISSGTRPNEQFF.

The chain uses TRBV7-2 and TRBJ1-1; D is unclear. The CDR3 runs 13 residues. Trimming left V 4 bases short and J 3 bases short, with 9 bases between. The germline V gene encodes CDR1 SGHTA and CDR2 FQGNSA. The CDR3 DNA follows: TGTGCCAGCAGCTCACTACGGGACACTGAAGCTTTCTTT. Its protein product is CASSSLRDTEAFF.

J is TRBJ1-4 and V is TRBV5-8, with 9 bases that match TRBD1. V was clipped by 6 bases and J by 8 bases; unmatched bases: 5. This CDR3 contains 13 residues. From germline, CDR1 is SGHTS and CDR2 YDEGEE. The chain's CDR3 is CASMGQGGEKLFF. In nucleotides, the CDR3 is TGTGCCAGCATGGGACAGGGAGGCGAAAAACTGTTTTTT.

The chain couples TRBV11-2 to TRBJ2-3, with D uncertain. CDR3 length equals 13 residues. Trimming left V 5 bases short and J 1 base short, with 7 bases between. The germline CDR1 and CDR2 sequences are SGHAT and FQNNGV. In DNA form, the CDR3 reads TGTGCCAGCAGCCCTAGAGGCACAGATACGCAGTATTTT. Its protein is CASSPRGTDTQYF.

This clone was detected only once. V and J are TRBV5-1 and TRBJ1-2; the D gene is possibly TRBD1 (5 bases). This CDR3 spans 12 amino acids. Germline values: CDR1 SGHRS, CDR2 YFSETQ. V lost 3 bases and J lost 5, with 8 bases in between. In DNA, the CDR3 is TGCGCCAGCAGCTCCGACAGATATGGCTACACCTTC. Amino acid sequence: CASSSDRYGYTF.

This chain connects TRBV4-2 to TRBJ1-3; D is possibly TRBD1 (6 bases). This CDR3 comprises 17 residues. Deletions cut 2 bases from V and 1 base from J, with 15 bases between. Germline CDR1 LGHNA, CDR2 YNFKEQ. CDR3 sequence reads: CASSQQSTGSSGNTIYF. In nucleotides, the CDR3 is TGTGCCAGCAGCCAACAAAGCACAGGGTCATCTGGAAACACCATATATTTT.

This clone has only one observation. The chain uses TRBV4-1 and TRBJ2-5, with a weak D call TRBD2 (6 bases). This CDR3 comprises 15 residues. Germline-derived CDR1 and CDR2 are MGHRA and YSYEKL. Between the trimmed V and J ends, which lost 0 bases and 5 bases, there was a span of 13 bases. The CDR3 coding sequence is TGCGCCAGCAGCCAAGATCTTCCAGGGAGGGAGACCCAGTACTTC. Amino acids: CASSQDLPGRETQYF.

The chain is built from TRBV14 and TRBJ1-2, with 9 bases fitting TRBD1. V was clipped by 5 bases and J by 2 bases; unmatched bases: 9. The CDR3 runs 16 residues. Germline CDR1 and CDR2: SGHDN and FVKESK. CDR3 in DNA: TGTGCCAGCAGCTTCCGGACAGGGGCGGTGAACTATGGCTACACCTTC. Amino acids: CASSFRTGAVNYGYTF.

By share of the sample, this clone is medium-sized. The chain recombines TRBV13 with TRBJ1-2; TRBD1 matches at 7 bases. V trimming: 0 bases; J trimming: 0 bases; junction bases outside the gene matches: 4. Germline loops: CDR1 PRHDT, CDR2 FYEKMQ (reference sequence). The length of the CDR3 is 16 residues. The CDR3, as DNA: TGTGCCAGCAGCTTAGGTTTAGGGGGCGCTAACTATGGCTACACCTTC. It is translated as CASSLGLGGANYGYTF.

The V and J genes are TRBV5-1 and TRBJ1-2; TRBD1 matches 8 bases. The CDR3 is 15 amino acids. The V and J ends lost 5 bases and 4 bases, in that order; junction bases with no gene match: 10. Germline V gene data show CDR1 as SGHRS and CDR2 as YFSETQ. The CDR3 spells CASSPVQGAGYGYTF. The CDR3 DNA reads TGCGCCAGCAGTCCGGTCCAGGGGGCGGGCTATGGCTACACCTTC. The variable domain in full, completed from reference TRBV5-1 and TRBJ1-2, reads KAGVTQTPRYLIKTRGQQVTLSCSPISGHRSVSWYQQTPGQGLQFLFEYFSETQRNKGNFPGRFSGRQFSNSRSEMNVSTLELGDSALYLCASSPVQGAGYGYTFGSGTRLTVV.

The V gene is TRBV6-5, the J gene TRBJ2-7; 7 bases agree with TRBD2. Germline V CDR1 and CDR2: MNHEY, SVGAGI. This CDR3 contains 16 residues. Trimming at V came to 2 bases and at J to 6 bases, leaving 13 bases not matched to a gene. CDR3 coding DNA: TGTGCCAGCAGTTACCACCAAGGACTAGGCTCCCGCGAGCAGTACTTC. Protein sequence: CASSYHQGLGSREQYF.

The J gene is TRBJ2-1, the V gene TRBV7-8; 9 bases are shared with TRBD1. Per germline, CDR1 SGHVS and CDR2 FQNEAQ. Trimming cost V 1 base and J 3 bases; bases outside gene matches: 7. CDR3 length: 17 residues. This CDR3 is CASSLVSYRGRYNEQFF. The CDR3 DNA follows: TGTGCCAGCAGCTTAGTGTCCTACAGGGGGCGCTACAATGAGCAGTTCTTC.

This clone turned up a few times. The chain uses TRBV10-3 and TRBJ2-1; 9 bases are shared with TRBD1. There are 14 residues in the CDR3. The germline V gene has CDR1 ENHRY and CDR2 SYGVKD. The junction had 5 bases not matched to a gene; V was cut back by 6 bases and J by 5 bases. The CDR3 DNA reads TGTGCCATCAGCAAGGGACAGGGCGACAATGAGCAGTTCTTC. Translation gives CAISKGQGDNEQFF.

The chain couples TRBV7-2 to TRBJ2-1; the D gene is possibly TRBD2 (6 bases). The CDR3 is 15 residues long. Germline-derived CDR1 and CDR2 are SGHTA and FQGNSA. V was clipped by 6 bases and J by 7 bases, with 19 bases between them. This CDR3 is CASRLPGGLRNEQFF. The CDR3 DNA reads TGTGCCAGCAGACTCCCCGGGGGACTTCGGAATGAGCAGTTCTTC.

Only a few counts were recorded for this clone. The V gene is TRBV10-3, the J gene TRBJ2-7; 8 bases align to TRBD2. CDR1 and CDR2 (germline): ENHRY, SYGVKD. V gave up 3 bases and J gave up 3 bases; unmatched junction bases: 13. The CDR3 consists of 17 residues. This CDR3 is CAISDPGGRVTFYEQYF. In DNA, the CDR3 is TGTGCCATCAGTGACCCGGGGGGGCGTGTAACTTTCTACGAGCAGTACTTC.

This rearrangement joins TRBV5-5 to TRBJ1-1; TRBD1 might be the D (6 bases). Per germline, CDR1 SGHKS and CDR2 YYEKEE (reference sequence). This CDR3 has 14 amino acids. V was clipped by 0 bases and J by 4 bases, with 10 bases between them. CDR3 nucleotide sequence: TGTGCCAGCAGCTTGGGTGGGGGGGCCACTGAAGCTTTCTTT. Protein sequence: CASSLGGGATEAFF.

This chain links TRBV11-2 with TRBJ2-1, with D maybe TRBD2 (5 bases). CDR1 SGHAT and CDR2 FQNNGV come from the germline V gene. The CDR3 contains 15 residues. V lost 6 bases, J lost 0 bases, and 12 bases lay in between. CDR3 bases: TGTGCCAGCAGTTATGAAGGGAGCTCCTACAATGAGCAGTTCTTC. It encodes CASSYEGSSYNEQFF.

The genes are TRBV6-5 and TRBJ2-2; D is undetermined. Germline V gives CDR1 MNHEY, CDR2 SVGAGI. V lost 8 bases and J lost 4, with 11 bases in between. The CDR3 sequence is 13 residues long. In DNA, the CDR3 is TGTGCCAGCTCCCGGGTGGGCACCGGGGAGCTGTTTTTT. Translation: CASSRVGTGELFF.

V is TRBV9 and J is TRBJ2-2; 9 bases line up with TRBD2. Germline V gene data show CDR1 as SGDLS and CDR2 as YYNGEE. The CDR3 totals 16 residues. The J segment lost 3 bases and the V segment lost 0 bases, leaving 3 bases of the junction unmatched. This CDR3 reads CASSVDGGRDTGELFF. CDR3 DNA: TGTGCCAGCAGCGTAGATGGCGGGAGGGACACCGGGGAGCTGTTTTTT. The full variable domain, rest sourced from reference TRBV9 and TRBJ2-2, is DSGVTQTPKHLITATGQRVTLRCSPRSGDLSVYWYQQSLDQGLQFLIQYYNGEERAKGNILERFSAQQFPDLHSELNLSSLELGDSALYFCASSVDGGRDTGELFFGEGSRLTVL.

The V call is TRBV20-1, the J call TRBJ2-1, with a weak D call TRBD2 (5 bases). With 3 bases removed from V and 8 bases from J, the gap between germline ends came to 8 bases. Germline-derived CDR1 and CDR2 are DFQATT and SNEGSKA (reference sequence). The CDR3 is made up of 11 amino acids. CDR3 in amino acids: CSARSGDEQFF. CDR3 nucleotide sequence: TGCAGTGCTAGGTCCGGGGATGAGCAGTTCTTC.

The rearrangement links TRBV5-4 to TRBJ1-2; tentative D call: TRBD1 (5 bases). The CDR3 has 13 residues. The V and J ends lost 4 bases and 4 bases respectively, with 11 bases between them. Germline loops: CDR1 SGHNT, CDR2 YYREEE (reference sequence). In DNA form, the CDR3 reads TGTGCCAGCAGCGCCAGGAGGGGCTATGGCTACACCTTC. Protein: CASSARRGYGYTF.

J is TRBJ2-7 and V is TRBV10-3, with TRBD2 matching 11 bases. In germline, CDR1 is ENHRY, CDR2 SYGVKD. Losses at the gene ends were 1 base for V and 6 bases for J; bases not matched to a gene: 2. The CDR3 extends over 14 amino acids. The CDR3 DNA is TGTGCCATCAGTGAGTACCTAGCGGGGGGCGAGCAGTACTTC. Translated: CAISEYLAGGEQYF.

CDR3 in amino acids: CAGQGYNEQFF. CDR3 nucleotide sequence: TGTGCCGGACAGGGTTACAATGAGCAGTTCTTC. The chain couples TRBV7-9 to TRBJ2-1; 8 bases are shared with TRBD1. The ends lost 11 bases at V and 4 bases at J; junction bases unmatched: 1. Germline CDR1 is SEHNR and CDR2 is FQNEAQ (reference sequence). This CDR3 contains 11 residues.

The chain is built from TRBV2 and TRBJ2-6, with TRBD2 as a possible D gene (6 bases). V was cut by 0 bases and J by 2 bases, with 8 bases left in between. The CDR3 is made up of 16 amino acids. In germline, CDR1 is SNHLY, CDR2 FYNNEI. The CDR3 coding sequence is TGTGCCAGCAGTGAAGCATGGGGGGCTGGGGCCAACGTCCTGACTTTC. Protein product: CASSEAWGAGANVLTF.

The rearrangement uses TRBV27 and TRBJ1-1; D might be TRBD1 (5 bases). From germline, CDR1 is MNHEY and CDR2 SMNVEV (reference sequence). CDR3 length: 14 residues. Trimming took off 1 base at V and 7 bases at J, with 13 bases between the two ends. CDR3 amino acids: CASSLWGDSSEAFF. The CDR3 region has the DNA TGTGCCAGCAGTTTATGGGGGGATTCTAGTGAAGCTTTCTTT.

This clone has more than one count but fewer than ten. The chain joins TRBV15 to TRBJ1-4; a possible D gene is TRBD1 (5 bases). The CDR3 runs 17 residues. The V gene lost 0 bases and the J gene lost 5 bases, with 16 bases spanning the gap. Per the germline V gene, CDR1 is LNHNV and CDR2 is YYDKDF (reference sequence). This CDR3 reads CATSRDRRTGSNEKLFF. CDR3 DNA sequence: TGTGCCACCAGCAGAGACCGCCGAACAGGATCGAATGAAAAACTGTTTTTT.

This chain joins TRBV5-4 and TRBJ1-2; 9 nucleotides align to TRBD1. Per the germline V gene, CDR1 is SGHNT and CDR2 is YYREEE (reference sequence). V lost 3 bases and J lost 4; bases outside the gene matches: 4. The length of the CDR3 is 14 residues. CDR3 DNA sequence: TGTGCCAGCAGCTCACCGGGACAGGGCTATGGCTACACCTTC. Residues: CASSSPGQGYGYTF.

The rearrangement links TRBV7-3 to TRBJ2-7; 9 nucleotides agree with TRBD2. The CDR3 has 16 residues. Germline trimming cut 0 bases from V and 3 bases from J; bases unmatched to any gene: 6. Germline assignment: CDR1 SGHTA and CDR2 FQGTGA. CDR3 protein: CASSLTGGSGSYEQYF. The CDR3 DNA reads TGTGCCAGCAGCTTAACGGGCGGTAGCGGGAGCTACGAGCAGTACTTC.

CDR3 protein: CASSFPGLGENEQFF. CDR3 nucleotides: TGTGCCAGCAGTTTCCCGGGACTGGGAGAAAATGAGCAGTTCTTC. The chain recombines TRBV6-6 with TRBJ2-1, with TRBD2 as a possible D gene (6 bases). The V end lost 4 bases, the J end lost 7 bases, and 17 bases lay between the germline ends. The CDR3 contains 15 residues. Germline CDR1 MNHNY, CDR2 SVGAGI (reference sequence).

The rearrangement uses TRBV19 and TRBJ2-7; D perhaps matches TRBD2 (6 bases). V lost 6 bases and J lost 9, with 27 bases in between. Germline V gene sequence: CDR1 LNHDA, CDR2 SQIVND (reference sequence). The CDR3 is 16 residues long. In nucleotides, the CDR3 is TGTGCCAGTAGGATGGACGGGGGAAGTGGTTGGAGTGGGCAGTACTTC. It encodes CASRMDGGSGWSGQYF. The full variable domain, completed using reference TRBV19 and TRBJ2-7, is DGGITQSPKYLFRKEGQNVTLSCEQNLNHDAMYWYRQDPGQGLRLIYYSQIVNDFQKGDIAEGYSVSREKKESFPLTVTSAQKNPTAFYLCASRMDGGSGWSGQYFGPGTRLTVT.

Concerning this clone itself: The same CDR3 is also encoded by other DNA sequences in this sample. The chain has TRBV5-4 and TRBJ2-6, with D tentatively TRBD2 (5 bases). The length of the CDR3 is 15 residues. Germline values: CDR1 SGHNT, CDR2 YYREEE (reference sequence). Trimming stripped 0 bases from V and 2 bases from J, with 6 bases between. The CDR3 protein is CASSLGGPGANVLTF. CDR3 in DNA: TGTGCCAGCAGCTTGGGCGGGCCTGGGGCCAACGTCCTGACTTTC.